This T cell receptor beta chain was identified during a study of blood T cells in healthy people across ages. The study, taken as a whole, reports: With unsorted PBMCs, a conclusive comparison of naive versus antigen-experienced cells was not possible.

V was cut by 7 bases and J by 7 bases, with 20 bases left in between. CDR3 size: 14 residues. The germline CDR1 and CDR2 sequences are DFQATT and SNEGSKA (reference sequence). With respect to this clonotype: Its matching antigen is unknown.

The authors ran a second PCR of 7 to 11 cycles using a sample-barcoded 5' primer and a J-beta primer mix. TCRdb ran MiXCR on the 5' RACE reads and lists one entry per CDR3 protein. The data hold about 970,000 distinct CDR3 sequences, with roughly 51% observed a single time. The chain has TRBV20-1 and TRBJ2-1; tentatively, D is TRBD2 (5 bases). This sequence originates from an older woman in good health. Material: blood. The CDR3 reads CSVRRRGLRNEQFF. In nucleotides, the CDR3 is TGCAGTGTTCGTCGCCGAGGGTTGAGGAATGAGCAGTTCTTC.